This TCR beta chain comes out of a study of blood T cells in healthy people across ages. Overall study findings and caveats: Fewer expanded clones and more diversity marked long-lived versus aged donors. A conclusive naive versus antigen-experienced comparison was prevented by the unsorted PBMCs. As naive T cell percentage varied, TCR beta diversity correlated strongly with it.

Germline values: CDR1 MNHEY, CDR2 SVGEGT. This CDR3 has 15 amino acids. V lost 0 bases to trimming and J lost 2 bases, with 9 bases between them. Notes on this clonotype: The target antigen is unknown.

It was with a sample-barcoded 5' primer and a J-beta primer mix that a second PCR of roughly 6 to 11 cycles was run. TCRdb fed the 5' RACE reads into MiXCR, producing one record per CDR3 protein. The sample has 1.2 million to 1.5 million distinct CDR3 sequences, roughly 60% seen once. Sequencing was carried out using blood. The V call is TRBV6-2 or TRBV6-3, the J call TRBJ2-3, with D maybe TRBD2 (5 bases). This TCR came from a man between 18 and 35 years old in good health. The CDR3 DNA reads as TGTGCCAGCAGTTACTCCCGGGGTTACACAGATACGCAGTATTTT. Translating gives CASSYSRGYTDTQYF.